These 5 T cell receptor beta chains were sequenced from one sample in a study of T cells in Graves' hyperthyroidism and ophthalmopathy. TCR beta CDR3 sequences were amplified from RNA transcripts. When the TCR CDR3 underwent first-round RT-PCR, the HTBI primer set was used. Via MiXCR, TCRdb re-called the multiplex PCR reads, giving one row per CDR3 protein. Of some 770,000 distinct CDR3 sequences listed, about a sixth are singletons. What was sequenced was blood. The receptors stem from a man aged 18 to 29 with Graves' hyperthyroidism.

The chain recombines TRBV27 with TRBJ1-5, with D possibly matching TRBD1 (6 bases). The V gene lost 8 bases and the J gene lost 0 bases, with 14 bases spanning the gap. Germline V CDR1 and CDR2: MNHEY, SMNVEV (reference sequence). The CDR3 runs to 15 residues. The CDR3 DNA follows: TGTGCCAGCGGAGACAGGCTGGATAGCAATCAGCCCCAGCATTTT. Amino acids: CASGDRLDSNQPQHF.

This clonotype was seen repeatedly, ten times or more. The chain couples TRBV28 to TRBJ1-6, with 9 bases lining up with TRBD1. CDR3 length equals 15 residues. J gave up 9 bases and V 3 bases, and 6 bases lay outside the gene matches. The germline V gene has CDR1 MDHEN and CDR2 SYDVKM. The CDR3 sequence: CASSFTGGNGSPLHF. The CDR3 DNA reads TGTGCCAGCAGTTTTACAGGGGGCAATGGTTCACCCCTCCACTTT. Looking up the rest from reference TRBV28 and TRBJ1-6 gives the full variable domain: DVKVTQSSRYLVKRTGEKVFLECVQDMDHENMFWYRQDPGLGLRLIYFSYDVKMKEKGDIPEGYSVSREKKERFSLILESASTNQTSMYLCASSFTGGNGSPLHFGNGTRLTVT.

V usage is TRBV7-9 and J usage is TRBJ2-1, with 16 bases fitting TRBD2. V shed 5 bases, J shed 2 bases, and the junction held 6 bases outside the gene matches. This CDR3 region has 18 residues. Germline V gene sequence: CDR1 SEHNR, CDR2 FQNEAQ (reference sequence). CDR3 coding DNA: TGTGCCAGCAGCACCGGGACTAGCGGGAGGGCCCCCTACAATGAGCAGTTCTTC. It specifies CASSTGTSGRAPYNEQFF.

The table lists this clonotype with many counts. This chain uses TRBV7-8 with TRBJ2-7; D is unresolved. The CDR3 length is 13 residues. Per germline, CDR1 SGHVS and CDR2 FQNEAQ. V lost 3 bases and J lost 6, with 12 bases in between. The CDR3 loop reads CASSFLMGAEQYF. The DNA for the CDR3 is TGTGCCAGCAGCTTCCTCATGGGCGCCGAGCAGTACTTC. Looking up the rest from reference TRBV7-8 and TRBJ2-7 gives the full variable domain: GAGVSQSPRYKVAKRGQDVALRCDPISGHVSLFWYQQALGQGPEFLTYFQNEAQLDKSGLPSDRFFAERPEGSVSTLKIQRTQQEDSAVYLCASSFLMGAEQYFGPGTRLTVT.

Ten or more counts support this clonotype. This chain links TRBV2 with TRBJ2-7; D not resolved. CDR3 size: 16 residues. V was pared by 3 bases and J by 1 base, with 16 bases between. In germline, CDR1 is SNHLY, CDR2 FYNNEI. This chain's CDR3 is CASSEPSPLHSYEQYF. The CDR3 coding sequence is TGTGCCAGCAGTGAGCCATCACCTTTACATTCCTACGAGCAGTACTTC.